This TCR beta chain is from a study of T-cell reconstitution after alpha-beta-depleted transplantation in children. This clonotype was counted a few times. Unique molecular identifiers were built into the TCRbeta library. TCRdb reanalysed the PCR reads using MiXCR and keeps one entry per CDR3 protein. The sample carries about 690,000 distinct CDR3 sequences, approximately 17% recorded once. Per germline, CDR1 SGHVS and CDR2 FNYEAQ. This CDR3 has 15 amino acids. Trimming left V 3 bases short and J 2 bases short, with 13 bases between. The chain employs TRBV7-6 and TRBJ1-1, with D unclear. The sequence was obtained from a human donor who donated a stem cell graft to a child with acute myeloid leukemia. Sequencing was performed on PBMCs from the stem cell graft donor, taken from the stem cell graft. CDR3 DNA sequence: TGTGCCAGCAGCTTGTCGAGGGTTTTTAACACTGAAGCTTTCTTT. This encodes CASSLSRVFNTEAFF. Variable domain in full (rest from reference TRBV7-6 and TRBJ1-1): GAGVSQSPRYKVTKRGQDVALRCDPISGHVSLYWYRQALGQGPEFLTYFNYEAQQDKSGLPNDRFSAERPEGSISTLTIQRTEQRDSAMYRCASSLSRVFNTEAFFGQGTRLTVV.